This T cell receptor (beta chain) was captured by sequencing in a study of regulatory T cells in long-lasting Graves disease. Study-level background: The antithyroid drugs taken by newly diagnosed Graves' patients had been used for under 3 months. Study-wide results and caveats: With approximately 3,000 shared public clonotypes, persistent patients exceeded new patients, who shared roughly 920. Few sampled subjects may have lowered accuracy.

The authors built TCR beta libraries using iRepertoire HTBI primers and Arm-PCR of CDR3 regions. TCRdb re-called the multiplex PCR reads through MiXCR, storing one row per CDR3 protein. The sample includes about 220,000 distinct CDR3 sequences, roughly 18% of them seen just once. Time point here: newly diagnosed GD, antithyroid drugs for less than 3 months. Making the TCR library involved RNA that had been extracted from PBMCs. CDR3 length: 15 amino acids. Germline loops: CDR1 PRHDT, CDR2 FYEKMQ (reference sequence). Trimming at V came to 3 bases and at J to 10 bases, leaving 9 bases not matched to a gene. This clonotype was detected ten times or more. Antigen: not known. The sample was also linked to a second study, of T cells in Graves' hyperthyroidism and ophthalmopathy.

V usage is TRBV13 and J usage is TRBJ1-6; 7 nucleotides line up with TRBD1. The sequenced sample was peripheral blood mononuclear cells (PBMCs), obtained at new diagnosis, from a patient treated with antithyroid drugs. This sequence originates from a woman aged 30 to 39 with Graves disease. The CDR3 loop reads CASSFSRQGGSPLHF. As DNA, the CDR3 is TGTGCCAGCAGCTTCTCCCGACAGGGAGGATCACCCCTCCACTTT.